This record concerns one T cell receptor beta chain sequence. Antigen specificity is unknown. Method: immunoSEQ multiplex PCR; TCRdb's copy keeps in-frame clones and lacks some. The repertoire consists of tens of thousands of clones, with more than 90% occurring once and the leading ten covering roughly 1.2%. Trimming shortened V by 5 bases and J by 1 base, and 20 bases separated the two germline ends. CDR3 length: 17 amino acids. Germline CDR1 is LNHDA and CDR2 is SQIVND (reference sequence). The data derive from a study of cytomegalovirus exposure and HLA in healthy donors. Study-wide points: According to a later analysis, TCR clusters from the first cohort tended to co-occur in the 120 or so validation repertoires. 164 TCR beta chains were listed as cytomegalovirus-associated.

The donors formed part of the approximately 130-subject validation cohort, distinct from the roughly 700-subject first cohort. The sequenced sample consisted of PBMCs. The chain couples TRBV19 to TRBJ2-5, with TRBD2 as a possible D gene (5 bases). This clonotype was sampled from a man younger than 30 in good health and CMV-seronegative. CDR3 bases: TGTGCCAGTAGTGGTCTTTCCGGGCGGGCACCCCAAGAGACCCAGTACTTC. Protein product: CASSGLSGRAPQETQYF.